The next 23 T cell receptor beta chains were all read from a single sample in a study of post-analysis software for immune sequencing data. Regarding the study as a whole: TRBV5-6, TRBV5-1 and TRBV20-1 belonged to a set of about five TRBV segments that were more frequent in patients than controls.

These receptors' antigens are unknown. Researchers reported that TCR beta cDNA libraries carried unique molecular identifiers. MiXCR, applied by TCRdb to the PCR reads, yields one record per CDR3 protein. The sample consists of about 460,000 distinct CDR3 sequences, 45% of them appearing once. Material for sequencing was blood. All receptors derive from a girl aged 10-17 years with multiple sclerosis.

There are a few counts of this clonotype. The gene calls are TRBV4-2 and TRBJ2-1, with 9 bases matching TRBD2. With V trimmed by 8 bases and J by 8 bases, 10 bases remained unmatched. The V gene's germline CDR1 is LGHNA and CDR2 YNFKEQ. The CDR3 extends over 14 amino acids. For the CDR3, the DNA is TGTGCCAGCCGACTGGTAGCGGGAGTTGATGAGCAGTTCTTC. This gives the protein CASRLVAGVDEQFF.

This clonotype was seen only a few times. In DNA form, the CDR3 reads TGCAGTGCTCCTCTTTTTGCGGGAGGGAGGAATGAGCAGTTCTTC. Translated, it gives CSAPLFAGGRNEQFF. The chain uses TRBV20-1 and TRBJ2-1, with 9 bases that match TRBD2. This CDR3 spans 15 amino acids. Trimming at V came to 5 bases and at J to 7 bases, leaving 12 bases not matched to a gene. Germline V CDR1 and CDR2: DFQATT, SNEGSKA (reference sequence).

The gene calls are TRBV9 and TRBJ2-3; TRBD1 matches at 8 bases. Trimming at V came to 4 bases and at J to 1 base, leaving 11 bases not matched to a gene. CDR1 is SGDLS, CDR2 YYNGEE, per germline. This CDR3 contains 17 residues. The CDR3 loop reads CASSPRTGKVGTDTQYF. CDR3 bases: TGTGCCAGCAGCCCTCGGACAGGGAAGGTCGGCACAGATACGCAGTATTTT.

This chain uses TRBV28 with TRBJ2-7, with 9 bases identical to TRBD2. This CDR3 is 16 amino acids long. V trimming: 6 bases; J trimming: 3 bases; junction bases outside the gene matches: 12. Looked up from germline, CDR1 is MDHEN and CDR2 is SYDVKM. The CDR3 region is CASSLTTGTSFYEQYF. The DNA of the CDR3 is TGTGCCAGCAGCTTAACCACCGGGACTAGCTTCTACGAGCAGTACTTC. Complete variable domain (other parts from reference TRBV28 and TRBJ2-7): DVKVTQSSRYLVKRTGEKVFLECVQDMDHENMFWYRQDPGLGLRLIYFSYDVKMKEKGDIPEGYSVSREKKERFSLILESASTNQTSMYLCASSLTTGTSFYEQYFGPGTRLTVT.

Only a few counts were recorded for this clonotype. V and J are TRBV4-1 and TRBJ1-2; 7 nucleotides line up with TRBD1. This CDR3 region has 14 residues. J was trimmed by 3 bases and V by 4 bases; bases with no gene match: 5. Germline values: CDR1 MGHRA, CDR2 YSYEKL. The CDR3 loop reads CASSRITGDYGYTF. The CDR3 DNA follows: TGCGCCAGCAGCCGCATCACAGGGGACTATGGCTACACCTTC.

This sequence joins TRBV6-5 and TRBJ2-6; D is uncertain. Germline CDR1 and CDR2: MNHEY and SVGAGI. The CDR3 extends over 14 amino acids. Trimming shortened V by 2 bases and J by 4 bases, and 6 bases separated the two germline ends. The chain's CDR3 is CASSYLIGANVLTF. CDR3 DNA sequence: TGTGCCAGCAGTTACCTCATCGGGGCCAACGTCCTGACTTTC.

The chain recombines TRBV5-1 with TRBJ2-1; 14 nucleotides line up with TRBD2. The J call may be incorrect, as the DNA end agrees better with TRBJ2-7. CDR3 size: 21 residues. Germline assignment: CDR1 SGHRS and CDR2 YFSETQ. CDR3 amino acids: CASAYTTRGLAGVSSYNEQYF. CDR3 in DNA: TGCGCCAGCGCCTACACTACCAGGGGACTAGCGGGAGTTTCCTCCTACAATGAGCAGTACTTC.

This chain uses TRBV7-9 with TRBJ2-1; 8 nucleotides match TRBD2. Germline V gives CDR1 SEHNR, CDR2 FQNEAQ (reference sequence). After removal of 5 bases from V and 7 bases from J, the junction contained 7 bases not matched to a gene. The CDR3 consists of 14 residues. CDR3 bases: TGTGCCAGCAGCACGGAGCGGGGGTCTAATGAGCAGTTCTTC. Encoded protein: CASSTERGSNEQFF. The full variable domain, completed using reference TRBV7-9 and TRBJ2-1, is DTGVSQNPRHKITKRGQNVTFRCDPISEHNRLYWYRQTLGQGPEFLTYFQNEAQLEKSRLLSDRFSAERPKGSFSTLEIQRTEQGDSAMYLCASSTERGSNEQFFGPGTRLTVL.

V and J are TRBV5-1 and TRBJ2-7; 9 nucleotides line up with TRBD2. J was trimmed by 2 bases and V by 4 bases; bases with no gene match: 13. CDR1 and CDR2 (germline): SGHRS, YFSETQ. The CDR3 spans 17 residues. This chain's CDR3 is CASSRIPLSGSTYEQYF. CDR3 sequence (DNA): TGCGCCAGCAGCCGAATACCCCTTAGCGGGAGTACCTACGAGCAGTACTTC.

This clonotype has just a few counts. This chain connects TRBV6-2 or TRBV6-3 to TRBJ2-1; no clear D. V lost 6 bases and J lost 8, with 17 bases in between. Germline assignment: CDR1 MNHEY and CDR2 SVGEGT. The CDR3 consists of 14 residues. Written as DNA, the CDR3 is TGTGCCAGCAGCGAGCGTCCCTTGGGCGATGAGCAGTTCTTC. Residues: CASSERPLGDEQFF.

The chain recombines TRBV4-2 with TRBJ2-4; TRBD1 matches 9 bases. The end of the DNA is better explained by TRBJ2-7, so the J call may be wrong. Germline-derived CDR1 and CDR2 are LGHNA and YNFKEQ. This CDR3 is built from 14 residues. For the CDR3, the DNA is TGTGCCAGCAGCCAAGTGGGACAGGGTGCCGAGCAGTACTTC. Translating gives CASSQVGQGAEQYF.

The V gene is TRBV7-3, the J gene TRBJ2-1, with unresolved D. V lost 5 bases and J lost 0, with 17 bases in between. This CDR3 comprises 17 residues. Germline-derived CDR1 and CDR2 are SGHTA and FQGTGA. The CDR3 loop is CASSPGSGAGSYNEQFF. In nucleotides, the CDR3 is TGTGCCAGCAGCCCTGGGTCCGGAGCTGGCTCCTACAATGAGCAGTTCTTC.

The CDR3 DNA is TGTGCCAGCAGTTCTCAACTAGGGAGCTCCTACAATGAGCAGTTCTTC. Its translation is CASSSQLGSSYNEQFF. The V call is TRBV6-5, the J call TRBJ2-1, with a tentative D call TRBD2 (5 bases). CDR1 and CDR2 from the germline V gene are MNHEY and SVGAGI. The CDR3 sequence is 16 residues long. Trimming removed 4 bases at V and 0 bases at J, with 13 bases between.

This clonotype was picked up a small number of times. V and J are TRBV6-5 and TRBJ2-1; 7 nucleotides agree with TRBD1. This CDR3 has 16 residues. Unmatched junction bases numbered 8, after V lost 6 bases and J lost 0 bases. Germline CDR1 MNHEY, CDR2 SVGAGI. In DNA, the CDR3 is TGTGCCAGCAGACTTAAACAGGGGCCCTCCTACAATGAGCAGTTCTTC. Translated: CASRLKQGPSYNEQFF.

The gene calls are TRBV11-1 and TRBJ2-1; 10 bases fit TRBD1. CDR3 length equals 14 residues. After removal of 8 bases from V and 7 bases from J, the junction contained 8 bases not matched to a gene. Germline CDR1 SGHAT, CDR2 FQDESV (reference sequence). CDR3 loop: CASCPGQGSNEQFF. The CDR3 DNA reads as TGTGCCAGCTGCCCGGGACAGGGGTCGAATGAGCAGTTCTTC.

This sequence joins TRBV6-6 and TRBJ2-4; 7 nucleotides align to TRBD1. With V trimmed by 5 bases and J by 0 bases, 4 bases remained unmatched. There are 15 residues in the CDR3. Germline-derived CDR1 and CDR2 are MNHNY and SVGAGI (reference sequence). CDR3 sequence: CASSPTGLAKNIQYF. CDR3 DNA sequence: TGTGCCAGCAGTCCGACAGGGCTAGCCAAAAACATTCAGTACTTC.

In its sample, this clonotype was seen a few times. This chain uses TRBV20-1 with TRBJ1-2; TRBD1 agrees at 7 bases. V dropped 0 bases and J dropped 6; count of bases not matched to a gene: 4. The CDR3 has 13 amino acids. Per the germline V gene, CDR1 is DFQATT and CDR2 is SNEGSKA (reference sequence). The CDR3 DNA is TGCAGTGCTAGAGAGGACAGGAACCATGGCTACACCTTC. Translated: CSAREDRNHGYTF.

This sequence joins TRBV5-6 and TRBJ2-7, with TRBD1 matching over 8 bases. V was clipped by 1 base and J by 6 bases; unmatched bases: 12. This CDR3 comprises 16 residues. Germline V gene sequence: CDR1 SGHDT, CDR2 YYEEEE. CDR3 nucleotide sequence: TGTGCCAGCAGCTTGCGGCCCCAGGGGGCCTGGTCCGAGCAGTACTTC. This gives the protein CASSLRPQGAWSEQYF.

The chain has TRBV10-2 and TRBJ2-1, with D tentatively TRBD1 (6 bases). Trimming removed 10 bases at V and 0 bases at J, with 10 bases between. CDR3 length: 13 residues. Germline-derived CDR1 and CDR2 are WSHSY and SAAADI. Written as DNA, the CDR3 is TGCGCCAACAGCAGGGGCTCCTACAATGAGCAGTTCTTC. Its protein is CANSRGSYNEQFF.

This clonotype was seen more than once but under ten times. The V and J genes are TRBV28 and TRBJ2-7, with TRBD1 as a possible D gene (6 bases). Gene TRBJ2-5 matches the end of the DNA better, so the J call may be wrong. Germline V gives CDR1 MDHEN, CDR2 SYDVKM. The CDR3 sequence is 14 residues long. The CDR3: CASSATGRWETQYF. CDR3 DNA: TGTGCCAGCAGTGCAACAGGGAGATGGGAGACCCAGTACTTC.

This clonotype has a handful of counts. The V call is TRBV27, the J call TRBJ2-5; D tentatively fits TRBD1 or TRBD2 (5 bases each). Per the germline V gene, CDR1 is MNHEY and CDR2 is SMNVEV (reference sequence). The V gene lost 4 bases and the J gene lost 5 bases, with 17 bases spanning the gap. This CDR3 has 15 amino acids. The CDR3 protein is CASSSWGGGLETQYF. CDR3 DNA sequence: TGTGCCAGCAGTTCATGGGGTGGGGGTCTGGAGACCCAGTACTTC.

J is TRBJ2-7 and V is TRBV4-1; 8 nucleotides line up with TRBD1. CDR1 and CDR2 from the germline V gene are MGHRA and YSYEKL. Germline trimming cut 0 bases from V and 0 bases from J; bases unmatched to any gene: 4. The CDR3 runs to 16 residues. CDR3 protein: CASSQDWDRSSYEQYF. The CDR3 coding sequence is TGCGCCAGCAGCCAAGATTGGGACAGGAGCTCCTACGAGCAGTACTTC.

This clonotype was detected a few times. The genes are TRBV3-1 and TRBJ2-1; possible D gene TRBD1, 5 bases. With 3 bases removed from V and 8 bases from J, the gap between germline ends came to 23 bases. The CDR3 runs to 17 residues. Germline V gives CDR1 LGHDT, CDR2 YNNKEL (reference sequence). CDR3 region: CASSHPPGSGRKDEQFF. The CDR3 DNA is TGTGCCAGCAGCCATCCTCCAGGGTCGGGTAGGAAGGATGAGCAGTTCTTC.